Below, one TCR beta chain is given with its context. Its antigen is currently unknown. This entry comes from a study of cytomegalovirus exposure and HLA in healthy donors. In the study overall: Genotyping of roughly 400 donors showed that around 86% belonged to the Caucasian-associated ancestry cluster.

Study results and limitations: A few CMV-associated chains were confirmed in vitro to be specific for CMV antigens.

The PCR had 60 Vbeta and 13 Jbeta primers. Original handling: As a later analysis found, there were 78 million or so unique TCR beta chains, of which approximately 10 million were shared. Measured with immunoSEQ multiplex PCR; TCRdb has only the in-frame clones, and not every one. V and J calls and clone size come straight from that table; D and trimming were deduced from the DNA. The sample contains roughly 150,000 clones, 65% to 70% of which appear only once. Each donor's status was that of a healthy bone marrow donor. The receptor was isolated from a young man in good health and CMV-seropositive. Sequencing used PBMCs.

The CDR3: CASSETANYGYTF. The CDR3 DNA reads TGTGCCAGCAGTGAAACGGCTAACTATGGCTACACCTTC. The chain joins TRBV6-1 to TRBJ1-2; D gene unclear. Germline-derived CDR1 and CDR2 are MNHNS and SASEGT. Trimming stripped 2 bases from V and 0 bases from J, with 4 bases between. The CDR3 runs to 13 residues.